Below, 9 T cell receptor beta chains from the same sample are listed, as sequenced in a study of blood T cells in healthy people across ages. Then a second PCR, running about 6 to 12 cycles, was carried out with a sample-barcoded 5' primer and a J-beta primer mix. TCRdb re-analysed the 5' RACE reads in MiXCR, keeping a single row per CDR3 protein. Among 500,000 to 600,000 distinct CDR3 sequences listed, roughly a quarter were seen once. The sample consisted of blood. These receptors were obtained from a woman in her 70s in good health.

In its sample, this clonotype was seen once. V usage is TRBV7-9 and J usage is TRBJ1-1; no firm D call. Germline V gene data show CDR1 as SEHNR and CDR2 as FQNEAQ (reference sequence). Trimming removed 1 base at V and 8 bases at J, with 11 bases between. The CDR3 is 13 residues long. CDR3 sequence: CASSLVSTGEAFF. The CDR3 DNA is TGTGCCAGCAGCTTAGTTTCGACTGGAGAAGCTTTCTTT.

This chain connects TRBV5-4 to TRBJ2-3; either TRBD1 or TRBD2 may fit D (5 bases each). The CDR3 sequence is 15 residues long. CDR1 SGHNT and CDR2 YYREEE come from the germline V gene (reference sequence). Trimming cost V 0 bases and J 2 bases, with 10 bases left between them. The CDR3: CASSLAPGPTDTQYF. The CDR3 nucleotides are TGTGCCAGCAGCTTGGCCCCGGGACCCACAGATACGCAGTATTTT.

This clonotype was counted only a few times. V gene TRBV20-1 combines with J gene TRBJ1-3, with D possibly being TRBD1 (5 bases). This CDR3 comprises 15 residues. The V and J ends lost 3 bases and 0 bases respectively, with 12 bases between them. CDR1 and CDR2 from the germline V gene are DFQATT and SNEGSKA (reference sequence). The CDR3 DNA follows: TGCAGTGCTAGTCATGGGGCTCTCTCTGGAAACACCATATATTTT. Its protein product is CSASHGALSGNTIYF.

The V gene is TRBV24-1, the J gene TRBJ1-2; D is undetermined. This CDR3 comprises 15 residues. V lost 4 bases to trimming and J lost 4 bases, with 15 bases between them. Looked up from germline, CDR1 is KGHDR and CDR2 is SFDVKD. The DNA for the CDR3 is TGTGCCACCAGTGAGAACCTCGACGGACCCTATGGCTACACCTTC. It specifies CATSENLDGPYGYTF.

This chain uses TRBV4-2 with TRBJ2-7, with a weak D call TRBD2 (6 bases). V lost 4 bases to trimming and J lost 0 bases, with 7 bases between them. Germline-derived CDR1 and CDR2 are LGHNA and YNFKEQ. CDR3 length: 13 residues. In DNA, the CDR3 is TGTGCCAGCAGCCGGGACTTCTCCTACGAGCAGTACTTC. It specifies CASSRDFSYEQYF.

The chain joins TRBV7-2 to TRBJ2-1; 7 nucleotides match TRBD2. The CDR3 consists of 18 residues. After removal of 3 bases from V and 0 bases from J, the junction contained 11 bases not matched to a gene. Germline CDR1 and CDR2: SGHTA and FQGNSA. As DNA, the CDR3 is TGTGCCAGCAGCTTTGGAGGGTGGCGGGGGACCTCCTACAATGAGCAGTTCTTC. It is translated as CASSFGGWRGTSYNEQFF.

This clonotype was seen ten or more times. The V call is TRBV18, the J call TRBJ1-6; D is ambiguous. Germline assignment: CDR1 KGHSH and CDR2 LQKENI. V dropped 2 bases and J dropped 7 bases, with 3 bases sitting between them. The CDR3 sequence is 12 residues long. The CDR3: CASSPENSPLHF. DNA of the CDR3: TGTGCCAGCTCACCAGAGAATTCACCCCTCCACTTT.

This chain's CDR3 is CASSFGVSGYNEQFF. DNA for the CDR3: TGTGCCAGCAGCTTCGGTGTTAGCGGCTACAATGAGCAGTTCTTC. The chain carries TRBV7-9 and TRBJ2-1; TRBD2 might be the D (6 bases). Trimming pared 3 bases from V and 3 bases from J, leaving 12 bases between. The CDR3 has 15 residues. The germline V gene has CDR1 SEHNR and CDR2 FQNEAQ (reference sequence).

This clonotype was observed a handful of times. The V and J genes are TRBV11-2 and TRBJ1-2; D gene unclear. CDR3 length: 11 amino acids. CDR1 is SGHAT and CDR2 is FQNNGV in the germline V gene. Trimming shortened V by 5 bases and J by 7 bases, and 8 bases separated the two germline ends. The CDR3 coding sequence is TGTGCCAGCAGCATAGGTGGTGGCTACACCTTC. Residues: CASSIGGGYTF.